This T cell receptor (beta chain) emerged from a study of blood T cell repertoires in COVID-19. About the research overall: COVID-19 samples from acute and convalescent phases originated in the United States, Italy and Spain. T cells, B-cell-depleted T cells, or PBMCs provided the cDNA or gDNA that served as material.

The CDR3 covers 15 residues. The germline V gene encodes CDR1 KGHDR and CDR2 SFDVKD. The ends were cut back, 1 base at V and 0 bases at J, with 8 bases in the middle. In the original analysis: From reference gene primer amplification, estimates of nucleated cell counts were derived. Clones were sequenced by immunoSEQ multiplex PCR, and TCRdb holds only the in-frame ones, with some missing. The DNA was the basis for D and trimming; V, J and clone size are from that table. The table lists around 120,000 clones, approximately 84% of them singletons. The TCR originated in a human donor in a cohort sampled during active COVID-19. The specimen sequenced was peripheral blood. The chain employs TRBV24-1 and TRBJ2-5; tentatively, D is TRBD2 (5 bases). The chain's CDR3 is CATSDLSGNQETQYF. Here the CDR3 DNA reads TGTGCCACCAGTGATTTATCGGGGAACCAAGAGACCCAGTACTTC.